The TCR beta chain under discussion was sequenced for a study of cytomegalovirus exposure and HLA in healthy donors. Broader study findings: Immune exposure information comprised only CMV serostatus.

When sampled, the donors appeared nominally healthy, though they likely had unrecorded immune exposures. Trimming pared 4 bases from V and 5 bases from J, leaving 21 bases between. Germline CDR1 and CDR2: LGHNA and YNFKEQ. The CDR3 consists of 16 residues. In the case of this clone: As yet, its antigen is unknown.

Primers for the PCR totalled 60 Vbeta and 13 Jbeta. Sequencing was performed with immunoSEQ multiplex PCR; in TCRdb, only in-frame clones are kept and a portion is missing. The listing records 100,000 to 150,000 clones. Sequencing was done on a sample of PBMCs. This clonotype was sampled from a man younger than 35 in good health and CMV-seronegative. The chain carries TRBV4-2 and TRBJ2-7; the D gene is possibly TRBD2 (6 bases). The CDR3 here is CASSRERLFPGDEQYF. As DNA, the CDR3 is TGTGCCAGCAGCCGAGAGCGACTGTTCCCGGGGGACGAGCAGTACTTC.